This TCR beta chain was recorded in a study of human T cells and chemical hapten exposure. Study-level findings and limits: Significantly more large CDR3 similarity clusters arose among expanded TCRs than among controls.

Original processing methods: Counts of TCRs in each sample centred on a median of around 100,000 and extended from roughly 25,000 to 750,000. MiXCR was run by TCRdb on the RACE reads, yielding one entry per CDR3 protein. The V and J calls were not made by the authors but by TCRdb's processing. The repertoire has tens of thousands of distinct CDR3 sequences, approximately 10% of them found once; the top ten carry 9.6%. This clonotype was recorded many times. Its matching antigen is unknown. The CDR3 runs to 16 residues. The V and J ends lost 4 bases and 3 bases respectively, with 16 bases between them. Germline V CDR1 and CDR2: LGHDT, YNNKEL (reference sequence). Time point given: pre-sensitization, week 0. This sample's treatment: therapeutic diphenylcyclopropenone sensitization with weekly scalp DPC.

This sample comprised whole blood, obtained in connection with sensitization to the hapten diphenylcyclopropenone (DPC). This chain joins TRBV3-1 and TRBJ2-1, with D possibly matching TRBD2 (6 bases). The receptor was derived from a man aged 35 to 55 with alopecia areata. Some clones in this sample may be carry-over from other donors' samples. The DNA of the CDR3 is TGTGCCAGCAGCCCACTCCGCGGGATGCTCTACAATGAGCAGTTCTTC. This encodes CASSPLRGMLYNEQFF.